This T cell receptor beta chain was sequenced for a study of vaccination and CD4 T cells after COVID-19. As to treatment: 10-day PBMC culture with coronavirus spike peptide pools or control peptides (ViraFEST assay). The unexposed donor's CD4+ T cells were collected before the COVID-19 pandemic (2011-2018). Cultured CD4+ T-cell DNA underwent Oncomine TCR Beta short-read sequencing. Extraction of genomic DNA was performed on cultured CD4+ T cells. TCRdb itself ran the PCR reads through MiXCR, one entry per CDR3 protein. The data hold some 9,100 distinct CDR3 sequences, with about 35% observed a single time. Trimming pared 11 bases from V and 6 bases from J, leaving 11 bases between. The CDR3 has 10 amino acids. CDR1 is LNHDA and CDR2 is SQIVND in the germline V gene (reference sequence). This clonotype was found a few times. As yet, its antigen is unknown.

The V and J genes are TRBV19 and TRBJ2-7; D ambiguous. This sequence originates from a human donor in good health. Sequenced material: CD4+ T cells from blood, cultured in vitro. The CDR3 sequence: CAVGFVEQYF. CDR3 DNA sequence: TGTGCCGTCGGCTTTGTCGAGCAGTACTTC.